The clone carrying this T cell receptor beta chain was counted a few times. One entry per CDR3 protein results from TCRdb running MiXCR on the RT-PCR reads. The repertoire holds about 700,000 distinct CDR3 sequences, with 12% to 15% as singletons. The CDR3 covers 15 residues. Germline CDR1 reads SGHTA; CDR2 reads FQGNSA. Trimming took 3 bases from V and 6 from J; bases not matched to a gene: 4. This TCR derives from a female donor in good health, serving as a healthy control. The material sequenced was memory CD4+ T cells from blood. The chain uses TRBV7-2 and TRBJ2-1; 11 positions agree with TRBD2. The CDR3 is CASSFGTSGTNEQFF. DNA for the CDR3: TGTGCCAGCAGCTTCGGGACTAGCGGAACCAATGAGCAGTTCTTC.